The 32 T cell receptor beta chains below come from one sample, sequenced in a study of radiotherapy plus CTLA-4 blockade in lung cancer. Assay used: immunoSEQ multiplex PCR; TCRdb lists only in-frame clones, some missing. This table holds under 90,000 clones, around 72% found once. The material was peripheral blood, obtained from a patient treated with radiotherapy plus ipilimumab. The receptors were gathered from a human donor with non-small cell lung cancer that progressed on radiotherapy plus ipilimumab.

The chain joins TRBV9 to TRBJ1-1, with D perhaps TRBD1 (6 bases). The CDR3 has 13 amino acids. Germline lookup yields CDR1 SGDLS and CDR2 YYNGEE. The V gene lost 0 bases and the J gene lost 8 bases, with 11 bases spanning the gap. CDR3 nucleotide sequence: TGTGCCAGCAGCGTAGGGGCCGGGACAGAAGCTTTCTTT. Amino acids: CASSVGAGTEAFF.

In DNA, the CDR3 is TGTGCCAGCAGCTTAGACAGGAACACTGAAGCTTTCTTT. Its translation: CASSLDRNTEAFF. The J gene is TRBJ1-1, the V gene TRBV11-2; D gene unclear. In germline, CDR1 is SGHAT, CDR2 FQNNGV. The CDR3 consists of 13 residues. V was cut by 0 bases and J by 1 base, with 3 bases left in between.

The CDR3 coding sequence is TGTGCCAGCAGCCGGGCGACAGGGTTGGTCTACGAGCAGTACTTC. Protein product: CASSRATGLVYEQYF. The V and J genes are TRBV7-9 and TRBJ2-7; 7 bases agree with TRBD1. The germline gives CDR1 SEHNR, CDR2 FQNEAQ (reference sequence). This CDR3 comprises 15 residues. Trimming at V came to 5 bases and at J to 3 bases, leaving 10 bases not matched to a gene.

CDR3 coding DNA: TGCGCCAGCAGCTTGGTGGGAGATAGCAATCAGCCCCAGCATTTT. This gives the protein CASSLVGDSNQPQHF. The chain carries TRBV5-1 and TRBJ1-5; D is unclear. V was trimmed by 0 bases and J by 0 bases, leaving 7 bases between them. Germline V lookup: CDR1 SGHRS, CDR2 YFSETQ. The CDR3 is 15 residues long.

This clone was found a few times. The chain employs TRBV6-6 and TRBJ2-7, with D possibly TRBD2 on 5 matching bases. This CDR3 has 13 amino acids. With 7 bases removed from V and 0 bases from J, the gap between germline ends came to 10 bases. Looked up from germline, CDR1 is MNHNY and CDR2 is SVGAGI (reference sequence). CDR3 nucleotide sequence: TGTGCCAGCATCCCCGCGGGCTCCTACGAGCAGTACTTC. It is translated as CASIPAGSYEQYF.

The genes are TRBV9 and TRBJ1-1, with a weak D call TRBD1 (5 bases). The germline CDR1 and CDR2 sequences are SGDLS and YYNGEE. V was cut by 0 bases and J by 3 bases, with 12 bases left in between. The CDR3 spans 15 residues. This CDR3 reads CASSVVRGDHTEAFF. The CDR3 nucleotides read TGTGCCAGCAGCGTAGTCCGAGGGGATCACACTGAAGCTTTCTTT. The full variable domain, completed using reference TRBV9 and TRBJ1-1, is DSGVTQTPKHLITATGQRVTLRCSPRSGDLSVYWYQQSLDQGLQFLIQYYNGEERAKGNILERFSAQQFPDLHSELNLSSLELGDSALYFCASSVVRGDHTEAFFGQGTRLTVV.

This clone turned up a few times. V is TRBV6-5 and J is TRBJ1-2, with TRBD1 matching over 9 bases. The V segment lost 8 bases and the J segment 4 bases; nucleotides outside the gene matches: 5. CDR1 MNHEY and CDR2 SVGAGI come from the germline V gene. The CDR3 consists of 13 residues. CDR3 protein: CASEDRGLYGYTF. DNA for the CDR3: TGTGCCAGCGAGGACAGGGGACTCTATGGCTACACCTTC.

The chain links TRBV19 to TRBJ1-5; D is ambiguous. CDR3 size: 15 residues. The germline gives CDR1 LNHDA, CDR2 SQIVND (reference sequence). Between the trimmed V and J ends, which lost 2 bases and 2 bases, there was a span of 10 bases. The CDR3 loop reads CASSISGSGNQPQHF. For the CDR3, the DNA is TGTGCCAGTAGTATATCGGGGTCGGGCAATCAGCCCCAGCATTTT.

The chain carries TRBV5-5 and TRBJ2-1; D is unresolved. V lost 4 bases and J 6 bases, leaving 17 bases between the germline ends. The CDR3 loop spans 15 amino acids. The germline gives CDR1 SGHKS, CDR2 YYEKEE (reference sequence). This CDR3 is CASSLLVSSSNEQFF. As DNA, the CDR3 is TGTGCCAGCAGCCTCCTAGTATCCTCTTCCAATGAGCAGTTCTTC.

The chain carries TRBV9 and TRBJ2-2; 8 nucleotides line up with TRBD2. Germline loops: CDR1 SGDLS, CDR2 YYNGEE. After removal of 0 bases from V and 4 bases from J, the junction contained 5 bases not matched to a gene. The CDR3 runs 16 residues. Here the CDR3 DNA reads TGTGCCAGCAGCGTAGGTAGCGGGGACGGCACCGGGGAGCTGTTTTTT. Translating gives CASSVGSGDGTGELFF.

The table lists this clone with a count of one. The V gene is TRBV6-1, the J gene TRBJ1-2; D unresolved. The CDR3 length is 15 residues. Germline CDR1 and CDR2: MNHNS and SASEGT. Trimming left V 6 bases short and J 0 bases short, with 14 bases between. DNA of the CDR3: TGTGCCAGCAGGGACCCCGCACCTGCTAACTATGGCTACACCTTC. Translated, it gives CASRDPAPANYGYTF.

This clone was recorded only once. V and J are TRBV7-8 and TRBJ2-1; the D gene is possibly TRBD1 (6 bases). Germline V gives CDR1 SGHVS, CDR2 FQNEAQ. The CDR3 is 14 amino acids. Trimming took off 4 bases at V and 4 bases at J, with 11 bases between the two ends. The CDR3 DNA follows: TGTGCCAGCAGCTCGGACAGAGCTTACAATGAGCAGTTCTTC. It is translated as CASSSDRAYNEQFF.

The genes are TRBV7-3 and TRBJ2-7, with 7 bases fitting TRBD1. Germline CDR1 and CDR2: SGHTA and FQGTGA. The CDR3 covers 12 residues. V shed 3 bases and J 5 bases; nucleotides not matched to a gene: 1. The CDR3 nucleotides are TGTGCCAGCAGCTTGACAGGGAACGAGCAGTACTTC. Encoded protein: CASSLTGNEQYF. Looking up the rest from reference TRBV7-3 and TRBJ2-7 gives the full variable domain: GAGVSQTPSNKVTEKGKYVELRCDPISGHTALYWYRQSLGQGPEFLIYFQGTGAADDSGLPNDRFFAVRPEGSVSTLKIQRTERGDSAVYLCASSLTGNEQYFGPGTRLTVT.

About this clone itself: Other DNA sequences in the same sample also yield this CDR3. V gene TRBV5-4 combines with J gene TRBJ2-3, with D possibly called TRBD1 or TRBD2 (5 bases each). V lost 1 base and J lost 6, with 15 bases in between. Germline lookup yields CDR1 SGHNT and CDR2 YYREEE (reference sequence). The CDR3 has 15 amino acids. CDR3 sequence (DNA): TGTGCCAGCAGCTTGACCGGGCGTGAGGGGGATACGCAGTATTTT. This translates into CASSLTGREGDTQYF.

V is TRBV11-2 and J is TRBJ1-4; unclear D gene. V was pared by 3 bases and J by 5 bases, with 13 bases between. There are 15 residues in the CDR3. CDR1 is SGHAT and CDR2 is FQNNGV in the germline V gene. This CDR3 reads CASSLKSGRNEKLFF. CDR3 in DNA: TGTGCCAGCAGCTTGAAGTCTGGGCGAAATGAAAAACTGTTTTTT. Based on the CDR3 plus reference TRBV11-2 and TRBJ1-4, the full variable domain is EAGVAQSPRYKIIEKRQSVAFWCNPISGHATLYWYQQILGQGPKLLIQFQNNGVVDDSQLPKDRFSAERLKGVDSTLKIQPAKLEDSAVYLCASSLKSGRNEKLFFGSGTQLSVL.

This clone was recorded at least ten times. The chain carries TRBV28 and TRBJ1-2; D not certain. The CDR3 has 14 residues. Germline values: CDR1 MDHEN, CDR2 SYDVKM. V lost 5 bases, J lost 1 base, and 11 bases lay in between. DNA for the CDR3: TGTGCCAGCAGTCTACAAGGTCTTAACTATGGCTACACCTTC. This gives the protein CASSLQGLNYGYTF.

The chain employs TRBV6-1 and TRBJ1-1; TRBD1 agrees at 10 bases. The CDR3 covers 15 residues. J was trimmed by 4 bases and V by 7 bases; bases with no gene match: 9. Germline-derived CDR1 and CDR2 are MNHNS and SASEGT. CDR3 sequence (DNA): TGTGCCAGCATGTGGGACAGGGGAGGGGGCACTGAAGCTTTCTTT. It specifies CASMWDRGGGTEAFF.

This clone was observed a single time. J is TRBJ2-7 and V is TRBV4-1; possible D gene TRBD2, 6 bases. Germline loops: CDR1 MGHRA, CDR2 YSYEKL. V lost 1 base and J 6 bases, leaving 19 bases between the germline ends. The CDR3 totals 16 residues. The CDR3 here is CASSQVDMGLTGEQYF. DNA of the CDR3: TGCGCCAGCAGCCAAGTCGACATGGGACTTACGGGCGAGCAGTACTTC.

The gene calls are TRBV10-3 and TRBJ2-3; TRBD1 matches 8 bases. Germline loops: CDR1 ENHRY, CDR2 SYGVKD. The CDR3 consists of 15 residues. After removal of 6 bases from V and 4 bases from J, the junction contained 9 bases not matched to a gene. The CDR3 DNA follows: TGTGCCATCAGCCCACAGGGGGTGTGGGCAGATACGCAGTATTTT. This codes for CAISPQGVWADTQYF.

This chain connects TRBV5-8 to TRBJ2-1, with TRBD2 as a possible D gene (5 bases). From germline, CDR1 is SGHTS and CDR2 YDEGEE. V was pared by 2 bases and J by 9 bases, with 15 bases between. The CDR3 consists of 14 residues. DNA of the CDR3: TGTGCCAGCAGCTTCCCCTCCGGGGAGCGTGAGCAGTTCTTC. This gives the protein CASSFPSGEREQFF.

This sequence joins TRBV28 and TRBJ1-2; the match to TRBD1 covers 8 bases. The CDR3 length is 14 residues. The V and J ends lost 4 bases and 6 bases, in that order; junction bases with no gene match: 7. The germline V gene encodes CDR1 MDHEN and CDR2 SYDVKM. CDR3 residues: CASSSNTGGNGYTF. The CDR3 DNA follows: TGTGCCAGCAGTTCAAATACAGGGGGGAATGGCTACACCTTC.

The V and J genes are TRBV28 and TRBJ1-1; TRBD1 aligns across 7 bases. The CDR3 has 15 amino acids. V shed 5 bases, J shed 1 base, and the junction held 7 bases outside the gene matches. Germline CDR1 is MDHEN and CDR2 is SYDVKM. This chain's CDR3 is CASSGGGTENTEAFF. CDR3 DNA: TGTGCCAGCAGTGGGGGGGGGACAGAGAACACTGAAGCTTTCTTT.

CDR3 DNA: TGTGCCAGCAGCACCCGGGACCTAGGGTTTGATACGCAGTATTTT. Its translation is CASSTRDLGFDTQYF. This chain joins TRBV5-6 and TRBJ2-3; D is tentatively TRBD1 or TRBD2 (5 bases each). The CDR3 is made up of 15 amino acids. The V and J ends lost 4 bases and 6 bases respectively, with 18 bases between them. Germline values: CDR1 SGHDT, CDR2 YYEEEE.

This clone was counted a single time. This chain links TRBV7-2 with TRBJ1-2; no firm D call. Germline CDR1 SGHTA, CDR2 FQGNSA. V was clipped by 0 bases and J by 8 bases, with 13 bases between them. This CDR3 spans 14 amino acids. The CDR3 DNA sequence: TGTGCCAGCAGCTTAGCGGGAGTCGTCGACGGCTACACCTTC. It translates to CASSLAGVVDGYTF.

V usage is TRBV30 and J usage is TRBJ1-2, with no clear D. V lost 7 bases, J lost 7 bases, and 25 bases lay in between. Germline V gene sequence: CDR1 GTSNPN, CDR2 SVGIG (reference sequence). The CDR3 spans 15 residues. Here the CDR3 DNA reads TGTGCCTACCATGGAGTCCAGCCCCACCGTGGTGGCTACACCTTC. It yields the protein CAYHGVQPHRGGYTF.

The chain is built from TRBV6-6 and TRBJ2-7, with TRBD2 as a possible D gene (6 bases). The CDR3 runs to 11 residues. The V and J ends lost 6 bases and 7 bases respectively, with 10 bases between them. Germline CDR1 is MNHNY and CDR2 is SVGAGI (reference sequence). The CDR3 bases are TGTGCCAGCAGCGGGGGTCGGGAGCAGTACTTC. It codes for CASSGGREQYF.

Concerning this clone: It may be a read error: a sequence one base away is much more abundant. The identical CDR3 is also encoded by other nucleotide sequences in the sample. The rearrangement joins TRBV5-4 to TRBJ2-7; the D is unclear. The CDR3 has 12 amino acids. Germline V gives CDR1 SGHNT, CDR2 YYREEE (reference sequence). The chain's CDR3 is CASSRWAYEQYF. CDR3 nucleotides: TGTGCTAGCAGCCGGTGGGCCTACGAGCAGTACTTC. Full variable domain (rest looked up from reference TRBV5-4 and TRBJ2-7): ETGVTQSPTHLIKTRGQQVTLRCSSQSGHNTVSWYQQALGQGPQFIFQYYREEENGRGNFPPRFSGLQFPNYSSELNVNALELDDSALYLCASSRWAYEQYFGPGTRLTVT.

This clone was picked up one time. The chain joins TRBV7-9 to TRBJ1-1, with 9 bases lining up with TRBD1. The CDR3 has 14 amino acids. With V trimmed by 4 bases and J by 4 bases, 4 bases remained unmatched. In germline, CDR1 is SEHNR, CDR2 FQNEAQ (reference sequence). CDR3 protein: CASSYGQGITEAFF. The CDR3 DNA reads as TGTGCCAGCAGCTATGGACAGGGGATCACTGAAGCTTTCTTT.

This chain connects TRBV5-1 to TRBJ2-5; 13 bases map to TRBD2. V shed 4 bases and J 2 bases; nucleotides not matched to a gene: 8. Germline V gene data show CDR1 as SGHRS and CDR2 as YFSETQ. There are 17 residues in the CDR3. CDR3 protein: CASSLGQLAGGQETQYF. Written as DNA, the CDR3 is TGCGCCAGCAGCCTAGGCCAACTAGCGGGAGGGCAAGAGACCCAGTACTTC.

This clone was found once. The chain links TRBV5-1 to TRBJ2-7; D unresolved. The CDR3 consists of 13 residues. Germline CDR1 SGHRS, CDR2 YFSETQ. V was shortened by 5 bases and J by 0 bases, with 9 bases between the two germline ends. The CDR3 DNA is TGCGCCAGCAGGCCGGGTCCCTCCTACGAGCAGTACTTC. Encoded protein: CASRPGPSYEQYF.

This clone was recorded once. The chain carries TRBV2 and TRBJ1-2; a weak D match, TRBD1 (5 bases). Trimming took 3 bases from V and 3 from J, leaving 8 bases between them. The germline V gene has CDR1 SNHLY and CDR2 FYNNEI. The CDR3 consists of 13 residues. The CDR3 spells CASSEDIYYGYTF. CDR3 DNA: TGTGCCAGCAGTGAGGACATTTACTATGGCTACACCTTC. Full variable domain (rest looked up from reference TRBV2 and TRBJ1-2): EPEVTQTPSHQVTQMGQEVILRCVPISNHLYFYWYRQILGQKVEFLVSFYNNEISEKSEIFDDQFSVERPDGSNFTLKIRSTKLEDSAMYFCASSEDIYYGYTFGSGTRLTVV.

The CDR3 protein is CASSYTTLAEQYF. The DNA of the CDR3 is TGTGCCAGCAGTTACACCACTCTGGCCGAGCAGTACTTC. The chain is built from TRBV6-6 and TRBJ2-5; no reliable D call. The J call is in doubt because the DNA end fits TRBJ2-7 better. CDR1 and CDR2 from the germline V gene are MNHNY and SVGAGI (reference sequence). The CDR3 length is 13 residues.